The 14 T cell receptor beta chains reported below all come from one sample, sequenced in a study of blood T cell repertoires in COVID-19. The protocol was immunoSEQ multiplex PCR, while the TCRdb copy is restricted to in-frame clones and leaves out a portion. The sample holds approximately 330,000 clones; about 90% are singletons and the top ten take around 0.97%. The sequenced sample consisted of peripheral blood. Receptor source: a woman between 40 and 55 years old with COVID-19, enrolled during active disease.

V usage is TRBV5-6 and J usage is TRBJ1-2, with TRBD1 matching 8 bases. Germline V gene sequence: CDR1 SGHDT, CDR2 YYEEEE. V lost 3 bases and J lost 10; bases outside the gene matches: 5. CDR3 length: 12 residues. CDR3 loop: CASSSTGEAYTF. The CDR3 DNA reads TGTGCCAGCAGCTCGACAGGGGAGGCCTACACCTTC.

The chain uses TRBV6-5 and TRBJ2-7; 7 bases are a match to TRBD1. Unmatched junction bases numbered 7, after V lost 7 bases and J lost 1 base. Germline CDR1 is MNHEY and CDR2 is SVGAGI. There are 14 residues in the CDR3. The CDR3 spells CASKGAGPSYEQYF. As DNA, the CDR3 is TGTGCCAGCAAGGGGGCAGGACCTTCCTACGAGCAGTACTTC.

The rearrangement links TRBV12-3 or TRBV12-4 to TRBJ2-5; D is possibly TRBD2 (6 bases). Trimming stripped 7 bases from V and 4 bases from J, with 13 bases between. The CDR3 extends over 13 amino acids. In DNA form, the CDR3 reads TGTGCCAGCACCATGTGGAGGGGAGAGACCCAGTACTTC. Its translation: CASTMWRGETQYF.

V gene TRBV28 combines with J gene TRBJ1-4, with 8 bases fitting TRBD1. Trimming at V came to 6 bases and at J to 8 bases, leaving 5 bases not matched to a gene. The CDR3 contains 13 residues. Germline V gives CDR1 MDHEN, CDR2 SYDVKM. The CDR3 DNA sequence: TGTGCCAGCAGCCCAGGGGGCGGGGAAAAACTGTTTTTT. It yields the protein CASSPGGGEKLFF.

The DNA of the CDR3 is TGTGCCAGCAGCAAGGGGTACACCAGCTATGGCTACACCTTC. It yields the protein CASSKGYTSYGYTF. The chain couples TRBV11-2 to TRBJ1-2; tentatively, D is TRBD1 (5 bases). Germline CDR1 and CDR2: SGHAT and FQNNGV. The length of the CDR3 is 14 residues. V gave up 5 bases and J gave up 4 bases, with 14 bases separating them.

The CDR3 region is CASSLQTTMGQGAYGYTF. The CDR3 coding sequence is TGTGCCAGCAGCCTACAGACCACAATGGGACAGGGGGCATATGGCTACACCTTC. The chain recombines TRBV7-2 with TRBJ1-2; 12 nucleotides line up with TRBD1. V dropped 5 bases and J dropped 5; count of bases not matched to a gene: 15. CDR1 SGHTA and CDR2 FQGNSA come from the germline V gene. CDR3 length equals 18 residues.

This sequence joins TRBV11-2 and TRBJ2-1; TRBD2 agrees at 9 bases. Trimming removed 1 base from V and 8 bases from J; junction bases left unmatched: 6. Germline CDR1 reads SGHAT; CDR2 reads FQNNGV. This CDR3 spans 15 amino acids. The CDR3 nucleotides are TGTGCCAGCAGCTTAGTTGCGGGGGGGCTCTATGAGCAGTTCTTC. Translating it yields CASSLVAGGLYEQFF.

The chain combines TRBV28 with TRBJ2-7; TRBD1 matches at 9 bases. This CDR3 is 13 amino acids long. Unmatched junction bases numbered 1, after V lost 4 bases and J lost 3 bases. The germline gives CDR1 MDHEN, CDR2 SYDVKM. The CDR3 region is CASSSGQGYEQYF. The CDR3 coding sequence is TGTGCCAGCAGTTCGGGACAGGGCTACGAGCAGTACTTC.

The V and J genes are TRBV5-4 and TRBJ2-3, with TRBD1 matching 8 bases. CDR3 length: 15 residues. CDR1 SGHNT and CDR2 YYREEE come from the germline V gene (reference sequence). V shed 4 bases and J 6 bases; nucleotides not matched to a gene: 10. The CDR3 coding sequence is TGTGCCAGCAGCCTGAGGACAGGGTCAGGCGATACGCAGTATTTT. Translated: CASSLRTGSGDTQYF.

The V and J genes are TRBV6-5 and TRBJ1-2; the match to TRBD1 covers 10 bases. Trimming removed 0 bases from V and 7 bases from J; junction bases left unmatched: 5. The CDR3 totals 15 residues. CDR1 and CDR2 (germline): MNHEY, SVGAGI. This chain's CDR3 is CASSYSTGTGVGYTF. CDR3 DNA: TGTGCCAGCAGTTACTCGACCGGGACAGGGGTTGGCTACACCTTC.

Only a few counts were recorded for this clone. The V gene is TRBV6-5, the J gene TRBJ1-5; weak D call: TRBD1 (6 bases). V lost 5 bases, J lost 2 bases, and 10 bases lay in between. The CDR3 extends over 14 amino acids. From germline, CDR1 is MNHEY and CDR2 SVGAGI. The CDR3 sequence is CASSRTAGNQPQHF. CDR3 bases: TGTGCCAGCAGTAGGACAGCAGGCAATCAGCCCCAGCATTTT.

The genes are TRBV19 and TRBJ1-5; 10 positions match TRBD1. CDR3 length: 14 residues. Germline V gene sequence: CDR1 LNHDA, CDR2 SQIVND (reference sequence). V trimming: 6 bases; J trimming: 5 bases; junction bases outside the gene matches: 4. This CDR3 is CASSRQGAHQPQHF. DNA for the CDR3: TGTGCCAGTAGCAGACAGGGGGCACATCAGCCCCAGCATTTT.

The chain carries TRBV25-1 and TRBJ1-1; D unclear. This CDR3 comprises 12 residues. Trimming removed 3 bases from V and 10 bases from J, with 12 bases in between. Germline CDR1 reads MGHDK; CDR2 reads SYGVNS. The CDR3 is CASSDRGGGAFF. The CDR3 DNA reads TGTGCCAGCAGTGATCGAGGCGGAGGAGCTTTCTTT.

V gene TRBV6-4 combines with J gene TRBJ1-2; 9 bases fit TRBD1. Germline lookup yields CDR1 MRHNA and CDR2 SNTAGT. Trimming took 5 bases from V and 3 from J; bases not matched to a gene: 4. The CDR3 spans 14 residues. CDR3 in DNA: TGTGCCAGCAGTCGTACAGGGGGCGACTATGGCTACACCTTC. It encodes CASSRTGGDYGYTF.